The present entry profiles one T cell receptor (beta chain) with its context. Its specificity is not known. The data originate from a study of vaccination effects on CD4 cells after COVID-19. In the study overall: After expansion with viral peptide pools in the ViraFEST assay, antigen-specific CD4+ T cells were sequenced.

Once cultured for 10 days, the cells underwent separation to obtain CD4+ T cells. Vaccinated recipients, who were negative for nucleocapsid antibodies, had no history of SARS-CoV-2 infection. The repertoire was sequenced with immunoSEQ multiplex PCR; TCRdb's copy has only in-frame clones and lacks some. The data hold about 38,000 clones, with roughly 87% observed a single time. This TCR came from a human donor who received a COVID-19 vaccine. Sample: CD4+ T cells from PBMCs cultured without peptide, taken before COVID-19 vaccination.

This CDR3 is CASSLVVVGDSGNTIYF. CDR3 coding DNA: TGTGCCAGCAGCTTAGTGGTGGTGGGGGACTCTGGAAACACCATATATTTT. This chain uses TRBV7-2 with TRBJ1-3, with TRBD1 as a possible D gene (5 bases). Trimming stripped 1 base from V and 0 bases from J, with 13 bases between. The CDR3 loop spans 17 amino acids. Germline V lookup: CDR1 SGHTA, CDR2 FQGNSA.